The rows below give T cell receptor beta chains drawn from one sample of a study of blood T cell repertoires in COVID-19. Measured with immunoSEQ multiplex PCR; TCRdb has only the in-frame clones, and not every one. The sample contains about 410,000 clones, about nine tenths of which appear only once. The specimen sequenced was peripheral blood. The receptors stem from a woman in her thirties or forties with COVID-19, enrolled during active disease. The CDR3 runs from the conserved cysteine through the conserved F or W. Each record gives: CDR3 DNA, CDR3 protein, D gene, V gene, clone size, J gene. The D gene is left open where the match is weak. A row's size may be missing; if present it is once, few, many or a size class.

DNA: TGTGCCAGCAGTTTATTGGACAGGTTAGAGACCCAGTACTTC
CDR3: CASSLLDRLETQYF
D: TRBD1
V: TRBV28
size: once
J: TRBJ2-5

DNA: TGCGCCAGCAGCCAAGATTGGGGAGGCCAGTATCAGCCCCAGCATTTT
CDR3: CASSQDWGGQYQPQHF
D: NA
V: TRBV4-3
size: NA
J: TRBJ1-5

DNA: TGTGCCAGCAGTTTACGACCACAGGGGGACTATGGCTACACCTTC
CDR3: CASSLRPQGDYGYTF
D: TRBD1
V: TRBV27
size: NA
J: TRBJ1-2

DNA: TGCAGTGCTAGTGCAGGCGGGAGTGCCACCGGGGAGCTGTTTTTT
CDR3: CSASAGGSATGELFF
D: TRBD2
V: TRBV20-1
size: NA
J: TRBJ2-2

DNA: TGTGCCAGTAATACAAGGACAGTCAGCTCCTACAATGAGCAGTTCTTC
CDR3: CASNTRTVSSYNEQFF
D: NA
V: TRBV19
size: NA
J: TRBJ2-1

DNA: TGTGCCAGCAGGGGACAGGTCCCCGGGGAGCTGTTTTTT
CDR3: CASRGQVPGELFF
D: TRBD1
V: TRBV25-1
size: NA
J: TRBJ2-2

DNA: TGTGCCAGCAGCTTAGTCTCTACCAAAACAGATACGCAGTATTTT
CDR3: CASSLVSTKTDTQYF
D: NA
V: TRBV7-2
size: NA
J: TRBJ2-3

DNA: TGTGCCAGTAGCAATCACTACGAGCAGTACTTC
CDR3: CASSNHYEQYF
D: NA
V: TRBV19
size: NA
J: TRBJ2-7

DNA: TGTGCCAGCAGCCAGGAATGGACAGGAGGAAACACCATATATTTT
CDR3: CASSQEWTGGNTIYF
D: TRBD1
V: TRBV5-4
size: NA
J: TRBJ1-3

DNA: TGTGCCAGCAGCCTTACGACAGGGCGGGAAGACGAGCAGTACTTC
CDR3: CASSLTTGREDEQYF
D: NA
V: TRBV4-2
size: NA
J: TRBJ2-7

DNA: TGCGCCAGCAGCTTGTTGGGGGCCAGGGATTACACTGAAGCTTTCTTT
CDR3: CASSLLGARDYTEAFF
D: NA
V: TRBV5-1
size: NA
J: TRBJ1-1

DNA: TGCGCCAGCAGCTTGTTCAGGGGGGCCTACAATGAGCAGTTCTTC
CDR3: CASSLFRGAYNEQFF
D: NA
V: TRBV5-1
size: NA
J: TRBJ2-1

DNA: TGTGCCAGCCGGGGAGTGTTTGGAAACACCATATATTTT
CDR3: CASRGVFGNTIYF
D: NA
V: TRBV6-5
size: NA
J: TRBJ1-3

DNA: TGTGCCAGCAGCTTGGACAGGGGGCTCGGAGGCTACACCTTC
CDR3: CASSLDRGLGGYTF
D: TRBD1
V: TRBV7-2
size: NA
J: TRBJ1-2

DNA: TGCGCCAGCAGCCCTACAGACAGAGCCAAAAACATTCAGTACTTC
CDR3: CASSPTDRAKNIQYF
D: NA
V: TRBV5-1
size: NA
J: TRBJ2-4

DNA: TGCGCCAGCAGCCAAAGACAGGGAGAATATAGCAATCAGCCCCAGCATTTT
CDR3: CASSQRQGEYSNQPQHF
D: TRBD1
V: TRBV4-1
size: NA
J: TRBJ1-5

DNA: TGCGCCAGCAGAAGAATTCTGGCGGGGTCAGAAAATGAGCAGTTCTTC
CDR3: CASRRILAGSENEQFF
D: NA
V: TRBV5-1
size: NA
J: TRBJ2-1

DNA: TGTGCCAGCAGTCTGACAGGCCCCAAAGGTTCACCCCTCCACTTT
CDR3: CASSLTGPKGSPLHF
D: NA
V: TRBV28
size: once
J: TRBJ1-6

DNA: TGCGCCAGCACCGGGACAGGGGCGAACACTGAAGCTTTCTTT
CDR3: CASTGTGANTEAFF
D: TRBD1
V: TRBV5-1
size: NA
J: TRBJ1-1

DNA: TGTGCCAGCAGTTTAAGAGCGGGGTTAACGCAGTATTTT
CDR3: CASSLRAGLTQYF
D: TRBD2
V: TRBV28
size: once
J: TRBJ2-3

DNA: TGTGCCAGCTCACCTCTAGGACAGGCCCTGAACACCGGGGAGCTGTTTTTT
CDR3: CASSPLGQALNTGELFF
D: TRBD1
V: TRBV18
size: NA
J: TRBJ2-2

DNA: TGTGCCAGCAGCTTATTGGCCAGGGGTACTGAAGCTTTCTTT
CDR3: CASSLLARGTEAFF
D: NA
V: TRBV7-2
size: NA
J: TRBJ1-1

DNA: TGTGCCAGCAGTATAGTCCCCGGCGGGGCCTACGAGCAGTACTTC
CDR3: CASSIVPGGAYEQYF
D: NA
V: TRBV28
size: NA
J: TRBJ2-7

DNA: TGCGCCAGCAGCTCGGGACTAGCGGGAGACACCGGGGAGCTGTTTTTT
CDR3: CASSSGLAGDTGELFF
D: TRBD2
V: TRBV5-1
size: once
J: TRBJ2-2

DNA: TGTGCCAGCAGCTCACGTAACAGGGGGATCGAAGATACGCAGTATTTT
CDR3: CASSSRNRGIEDTQYF
D: TRBD1
V: TRBV9
size: once
J: TRBJ2-3

DNA: TGTGCCGTGGACAGGGGGCGGGACGAGCAGTACTTC
CDR3: CAVDRGRDEQYF
D: TRBD1
V: TRBV2
size: NA
J: TRBJ2-7

DNA: TGCGCCAGCAGCCCCCAACAGGGTCCTAAATCAAGCTCCTATAATTCACCCCTCCACTTT
CDR3: CASSPQQGPKSSSYNSPLHF
D: NA
V: TRBV4-1
size: NA
J: TRBJ1-6

DNA: TGTGCCAGCAGCTTACAGGGGGCTCGGGGGGACACTGAAGCTTTCTTT
CDR3: CASSLQGARGDTEAFF
D: TRBD1
V: TRBV11-2
size: NA
J: TRBJ1-1

DNA: TGTGCCAGCAGCTTAGCCGCCGGACTTAACGAGCAGTTCTTC
CDR3: CASSLAAGLNEQFF
D: NA
V: TRBV7-2
size: NA
J: TRBJ2-1

DNA: TGTGCCAGCAGCGCGGTATTGACCGGGGAGCTGTTTTTT
CDR3: CASSAVLTGELFF
D: NA
V: TRBV9
size: NA
J: TRBJ2-2

DNA: TGTGCCATCCACGGTTTGGGGACAGGGAGCTCACCCCTCCACTTT
CDR3: CAIHGLGTGSSPLHF
D: TRBD1
V: TRBV28
size: NA
J: TRBJ1-6

DNA: TGCGCCAGCAGCCAAGATGAACAAGGGGGCTATGGCTACACCTTC
CDR3: CASSQDEQGGYGYTF
D: NA
V: TRBV4-1
size: NA
J: TRBJ1-2

DNA: TGCGCCAGCAGTCTGAAGTTAGGGGCGGCCAACTATGGCTACACCTTC
CDR3: CASSLKLGAANYGYTF
D: NA
V: TRBV4-3
size: NA
J: TRBJ1-2

DNA: TGTGCCAGCAGCCAAAGAGTTAGCGGGGAGCAGTACTTC
CDR3: CASSQRVSGEQYF
D: TRBD2
V: TRBV6-6
size: NA
J: TRBJ2-7

DNA: TGCGCCAGCAGCTTGGAGGGAGGCTCCTACGAGCAGTACTTC
CDR3: CASSLEGGSYEQYF
D: NA
V: TRBV5-1
size: NA
J: TRBJ2-7

DNA: TGTGCCAGCAGTTCACAGGGGGCCCACACTGAAGCTTTCTTT
CDR3: CASSSQGAHTEAFF
D: TRBD1
V: TRBV6-5
size: NA
J: TRBJ1-1

DNA: TGCAGTGCTAGTCCGACGGGTGAGGAAAAACTGTTTTTT
CDR3: CSASPTGEEKLFF
D: NA
V: TRBV20-1
size: NA
J: TRBJ1-4

DNA: TGTGCCAGCTCAGCGGGAGTGGACAATGAGCAGTTCTTC
CDR3: CASSAGVDNEQFF
D: TRBD2
V: TRBV2
size: once
J: TRBJ2-1

DNA: TGTGCCAGCAGCTCCGGACAGACCTCCTATAATTCACCCCTCCACTTT
CDR3: CASSSGQTSYNSPLHF
D: NA
V: TRBV7-6
size: NA
J: TRBJ1-6

DNA: TGTGCCAGCAGCTTAACGCCTAGCGGGATGGTAGAGACCCAGTACTTC
CDR3: CASSLTPSGMVETQYF
D: TRBD2
V: TRBV7-3
size: NA
J: TRBJ2-5

DNA: TGTGCCATCAGTGAAACCACAGGAGCGAACACCGGGGAGCTGTTTTTT
CDR3: CAISETTGANTGELFF
D: NA
V: TRBV10-3
size: few
J: TRBJ2-2

DNA: TGTGCCAGCAGTTACTCGTTGTCGATTAGCGGGAAGACCCAGTACTTC
CDR3: CASSYSLSISGKTQYF
D: TRBD2
V: TRBV6-2/TRBV6-3
size: NA
J: TRBJ2-5

DNA: TGCGCCAGCAGCTTGGCCTTGGGGACTAGGGAGCAGTATTTT
CDR3: CASSLALGTREQYF
D: TRBD2
V: TRBV5-1
size: NA
J: TRBJ2-3

DNA: TGTGCCTGGAGTGTAAGGGGGTCCGGACGCCATTTTTACGAGCAGTACTTC
CDR3: CAWSVRGSGRHFYEQYF
D: NA
V: TRBV30
size: NA
J: TRBJ2-7

DNA: TGTGCCAGCTGGGGGGACACAGATACGCAGTATTTT
CDR3: CASWGDTDTQYF
D: NA
V: TRBV7-2
size: NA
J: TRBJ2-3

DNA: TGTGCCAGCTCACCACCCGGGGACTATGGCTACACCTTC
CDR3: CASSPPGDYGYTF
D: NA
V: TRBV18
size: NA
J: TRBJ1-2

DNA: TGTGCCAGCAGCGTAGAAGCCAGGGGATCTCCACCCCTCCACTTT
CDR3: CASSVEARGSPPLHF
D: NA
V: TRBV9
size: NA
J: TRBJ1-6

DNA: TGTGCCAGTAGCGCGACAGGGGGAGCGGACACTGAAGCTTTCTTT
CDR3: CASSATGGADTEAFF
D: TRBD1
V: TRBV19
size: once
J: TRBJ1-1

DNA: TGTGCCAGCAGCTTAGTCCCACAGGGGGCAAACTATGGCTACACCTTC
CDR3: CASSLVPQGANYGYTF
D: TRBD1
V: TRBV7-8
size: NA
J: TRBJ1-2

DNA: TGTGCCAGCAGTTTATGGCCCGCCGGACAGGGGTTTACAGATACGCAGTATTTT
CDR3: CASSLWPAGQGFTDTQYF
D: TRBD1
V: TRBV27
size: NA
J: TRBJ2-3